This TCR beta chain came from a study of spatial heterogeneity in lung cancer. The overall study: Sequencing consistently turned up more beta-chain sequences than alpha-chain sequences.

This clonotype was found many times. As for time point: sample taken at primary tumor resection. Without sorting, whole RNA was sequenced from tumor, nontumor lung or frozen PBMC. Each TCR cDNA molecule bore a unique molecular identifier. TCRdb reanalysed the 5' RACE reads using MiXCR and keeps one entry per CDR3 protein. The sample has 20,000 to 25,000 distinct CDR3 sequences; around 4.6% are singletons. The germline CDR1 and CDR2 sequences are KGHDR and SFDVKD. This CDR3 has 14 residues. V shed 6 bases, J shed 4 bases, and the junction held 7 bases outside the gene matches. Material: PBMCs, obtained at surgery. The chain combines TRBV24-1 with TRBJ2-5; 7 bases match TRBD1. The clonotype comes from a male donor with early-stage non-small cell lung cancer. Here the CDR3 DNA reads TGTGCCACCAGTAAGGGATCAGGGGGAGAGACCCAGTACTTC. Protein sequence: CATSKGSGGETQYF.